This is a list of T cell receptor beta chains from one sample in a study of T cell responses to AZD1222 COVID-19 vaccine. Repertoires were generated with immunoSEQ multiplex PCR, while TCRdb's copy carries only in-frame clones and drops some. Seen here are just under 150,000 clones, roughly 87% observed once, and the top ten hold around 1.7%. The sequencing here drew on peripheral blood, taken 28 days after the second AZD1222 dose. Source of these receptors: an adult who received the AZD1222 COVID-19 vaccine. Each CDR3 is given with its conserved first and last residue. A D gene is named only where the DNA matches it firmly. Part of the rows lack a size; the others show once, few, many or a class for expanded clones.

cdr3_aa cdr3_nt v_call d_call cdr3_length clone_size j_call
CACSQRIQETQYF TGTGCCTGCTCCCAGCGGATTCAAGAGACCCAGTACTTC TRBV30 NA 13 NA TRBJ2-5
CASSFGRGNEQFF TGCGCCAGCAGCTTCGGGAGGGGGAATGAGCAGTTCTTC TRBV5-1 TRBD2 13 NA TRBJ2-1
CASSQAGSRNTEAFF TGCGCCAGCAGCCAAGCCGGGTCCCGAAACACTGAAGCTTTCTTT TRBV4-1 NA 15 NA TRBJ1-1
CASSLLGAAPYEQYF TGTGCCAGCAGCTTATTGGGGGCTGCTCCCTACGAGCAGTACTTC TRBV7-4 NA 15 once TRBJ2-7
CASSLLAGTYNEQFF TGTGCCAGCTCACTCCTAGCGGGAACCTACAATGAGCAGTTCTTC TRBV18 TRBD2 15 NA TRBJ2-1
CASSLAGGQETQYF TGTGCCAGCAGTTTAGCGGGAGGTCAAGAGACCCAGTACTTC TRBV6-2/TRBV6-3 TRBD2 14 NA TRBJ2-5
CASTVMPVLMNTEAFF TGTGCCAGCACCGTCATGCCAGTCCTAATGAACACTGAAGCTTTCTTT TRBV28 NA 16 NA TRBJ1-1
CASSPYQWDEQYF TGTGCCAGCAGCCCATACCAATGGGACGAGCAGTACTTC TRBV7-2 NA 13 NA TRBJ2-7
CASSLREEGAGELFF TGTGCCAGCAGCTTAAGGGAGGAAGGGGCCGGGGAGCTGTTTTTT TRBV7-2 NA 15 NA TRBJ2-2
CASSPATYEQYF TGTGCCAGCAGCCCCGCAACCTACGAGCAGTACTTC TRBV7-2 NA 12 NA TRBJ2-7
CAWSVGDFNQPQHF TGTGCCTGGAGTGTAGGGGACTTCAATCAGCCCCAGCATTTT TRBV30 NA 14 NA TRBJ1-5
CSASKGSQPQHF TGCAGTGCTAGTAAAGGGAGTCAGCCCCAGCATTTT TRBV20-1 NA 12 NA TRBJ1-5
CASSPPGQGDRTEAFF TGTGCCAGCAGCCCTCCGGGACAGGGGGATCGCACTGAAGCTTTCTTT TRBV7-9 TRBD1 16 NA TRBJ1-1
CASSVREWPQTEKLFF TGTGCCAGCAGCGTACGTGAGTGGCCGCAAACGGAAAAACTGTTTTTT TRBV9 NA 16 NA TRBJ1-4
CASRQLNTEAFF TGTGCCAGTCGGCAGTTGAACACTGAAGCTTTCTTT TRBV19 NA 12 NA TRBJ1-1
CASSLATGSESANYGYTF TGTGCCAGCAGCTTAGCCACCGGGAGTGAGTCAGCTAACTATGGCTACACCTTC TRBV11-2 NA 18 NA TRBJ1-2
CASSPGGSGSGNTIYF TGTGCCAGCTCACCGGGGGGATCTGGCTCTGGAAACACCATATATTTT TRBV18 NA 16 NA TRBJ1-3
CASRLAGGEEQFF TGTGCCAGCCGACTAGCGGGAGGCGAAGAGCAGTTCTTC TRBV2 TRBD2 13 NA TRBJ2-1
CATDSRNQPQHF TGTGCCACGGACAGTCGAAATCAGCCCCAGCATTTT TRBV28 NA 12 NA TRBJ1-5
CASSTPSGTSGRGYEQYF TGTGCCAGCAGCACCCCGTCCGGGACTAGCGGGAGAGGCTACGAGCAGTACTTC TRBV7-8 TRBD2 18 NA TRBJ2-7
CASSPPVASGRGGNEQFF TGTGCCAGCAGCCCTCCGGTGGCTAGCGGGAGGGGGGGCAATGAGCAGTTCTTC TRBV7-9 TRBD2 18 few TRBJ2-1
CASSFLRGSGPTDTQYF TGTGCCAGCAGTTTTCTCCGGGGTAGCGGGCCCACAGATACGCAGTATTTT TRBV27 TRBD2 17 once TRBJ2-3
CASNGRLDNSPLHF TGTGCCAGCAATGGTAGACTAGATAATTCACCCCTCCACTTT TRBV10-3 NA 14 NA TRBJ1-6
CASSRLDRENIQYF TGCGCCAGCAGCCGCCTGGACAGGGAAAACATTCAGTACTTC TRBV5-1 TRBD1 14 NA TRBJ2-4
CASSLVPPGQPYGYTF TGTGCCAGCAGTTTAGTTCCTCCGGGACAGCCCTATGGCTACACCTTC TRBV27 TRBD1 16 NA TRBJ1-2
CASSPPPSGNVETQYF TGTGCCAGCAGCCCACCCCCTAGCGGGAACGTAGAGACCCAGTACTTC TRBV3-1/TRBV3-2 TRBD2 16 NA TRBJ2-5
CASSPRWDRSYEQYF TGCGCCAGCAGCCCGCGTTGGGACAGATCCTACGAGCAGTACTTC TRBV5-1 TRBD1 15 NA TRBJ2-7
CASSLAGGQYEQYF TGTGCCAGTAGTTTAGCGGGAGGGCAGTACGAGCAGTACTTC TRBV19 TRBD2 14 NA TRBJ2-7
CAWSRDSNQPQHF TGTGCCTGGAGCCGGGATAGCAATCAGCCCCAGCATTTT TRBV30 NA 13 NA TRBJ1-5
CASSPDGDTQYF TGCGCCAGCAGCCCGGATGGAGATACGCAGTATTTT TRBV5-1 NA 12 NA TRBJ2-3
CASSYEPRGRPLHF TGTGCCAGCAGCTACGAACCCAGGGGACGGCCCCTCCACTTT TRBV7-2 NA 14 few TRBJ1-6
CATSRVVESTGELFF TGTGCCACCAGCAGAGTCGTGGAGAGCACCGGGGAGCTGTTTTTT TRBV15 NA 15 NA TRBJ2-2